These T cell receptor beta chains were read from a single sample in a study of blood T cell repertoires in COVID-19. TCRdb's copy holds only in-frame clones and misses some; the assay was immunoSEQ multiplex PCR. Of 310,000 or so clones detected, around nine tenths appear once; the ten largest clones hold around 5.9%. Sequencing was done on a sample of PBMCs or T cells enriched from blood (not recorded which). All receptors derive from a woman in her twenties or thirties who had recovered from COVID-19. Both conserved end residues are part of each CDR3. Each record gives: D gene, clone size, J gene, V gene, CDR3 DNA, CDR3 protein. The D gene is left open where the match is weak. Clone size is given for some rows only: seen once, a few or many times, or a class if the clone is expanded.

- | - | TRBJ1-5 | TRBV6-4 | TGTGCCAGCAGTGTGGGGCCCGGGCAGCCCCAGCATTTT | CASSVGPGQPQHF
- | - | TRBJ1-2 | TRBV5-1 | TGCGCCAGCACCCAGGACAGCGGACGATATGGCTACACCTTC | CASTQDSGRYGYTF
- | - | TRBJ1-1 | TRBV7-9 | TGTGCCAGCAGCCCCCGGTCAAACACTGAAGCTTTCTTT | CASSPRSNTEAFF
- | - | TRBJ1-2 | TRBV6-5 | TGTGCCAGCAGTTACGAGAGAAACTATGGCTACACCTTC | CASSYERNYGYTF
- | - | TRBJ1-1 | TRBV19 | TGTGCCAGTAGTGCCACTTGGAACACTGAAGCTTTCTTT | CASSATWNTEAFF
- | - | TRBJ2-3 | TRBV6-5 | TGTGCCAGCAGCCGCGGGACAGATACGCAGTATTTT | CASSRGTDTQYF
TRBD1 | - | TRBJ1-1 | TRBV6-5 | TGTGCCAGCAGTTACTCGACAGGGACTGAAGCTTTCTTT | CASSYSTGTEAFF
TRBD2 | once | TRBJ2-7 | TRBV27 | TGTGCCAGCAGTCCGAGCGGGGGGCGCTCCTACGAGCAGTACTTC | CASSPSGGRSYEQYF
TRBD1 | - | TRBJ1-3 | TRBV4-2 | TGTGCCAGCAGCCAAGATTGGAGGACAGGGGGCTCTGGAAACACCATATATTTT | CASSQDWRTGGSGNTIYF
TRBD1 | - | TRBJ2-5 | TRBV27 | TGTGCCAGCAGCCGGACAGGACAAGAGACCCAGTACTTC | CASSRTGQETQYF
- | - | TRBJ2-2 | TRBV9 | TGTGCCAGCAGCGTTGGAGGCCGGGCCACCGGGGAGCTGTTTTTT | CASSVGGRATGELFF
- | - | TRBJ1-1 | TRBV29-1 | TGCAGCGTTAAAACAGGGACGGACACTGAAGCTTTCTTT | CSVKTGTDTEAFF
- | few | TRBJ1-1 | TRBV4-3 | TGCGCCAGCGGGGGGGATGTCAGAGCTTTCTTT | CASGGDVRAFF
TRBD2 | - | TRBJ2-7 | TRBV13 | TGTGCCAGCAGCTCCCGGACTAGCGGGGGGTCTGATGCCTACGAGCAGTACTTC | CASSSRTSGGSDAYEQYF
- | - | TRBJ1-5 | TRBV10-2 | TGCGCCAGCAGAGACCCCGGAGGGCCCATCAATCAGCCCCAGCATTTT | CASRDPGGPINQPQHF
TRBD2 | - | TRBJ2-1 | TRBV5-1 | TGCGCCAGCAGCTTGGGTAGCGGGGGGACCTACAATGAGCAGTTCTTC | CASSLGSGGTYNEQFF
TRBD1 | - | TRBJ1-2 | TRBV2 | TGTGCCAGCAGTGGGGCCGGGACAGGGCCACGAGGTGGCTACACCTTC | CASSGAGTGPRGGYTF
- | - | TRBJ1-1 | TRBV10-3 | TGTGCCATCAGTGAGTCCAAACCCAACCCCGATTTGGCGAACACTGAAGCTTTCTTT | CAISESKPNPDLANTEAFF
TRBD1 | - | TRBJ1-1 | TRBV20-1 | TGCAGTGCTAGCAGGGACAGTGAAGCTTTCTTT | CSASRDSEAFF